Sequencing of this T cell receptor (beta chain) was carried out in a study of graft-versus-host responses after intestinal transplantation. Turning to the study itself: Grafts that recipients had were multivisceral, liver-intestinal, or isolated intestinal transplants. Recipients were all induced with anti-thymocyte globulin, then given tacrolimus and steroids for roughly three years.

This sample's time point: postoperative day 105 after intestinal transplantation (dayNNNN = postoperative day). To release intraepithelial and lamina propria lymphocytes, the graft tissue was processed. Per germline, CDR1 SGHTA and CDR2 FQGNSA. CDR3 length equals 13 residues. Between the trimmed V and J ends, which lost 0 bases and 1 base, there was a span of 3 bases. Generated by immunoSEQ multiplex PCR, the TCRdb table keeps only in-frame clones and is missing some. The sample comprises thousands of clones, over 75% of which are singletons, and roughly 6.7% rests with the top ten. The clonotype comes from a human patient who received an intestinal transplant, so some T cells may come from the graft donor. The chain joins TRBV7-2 to TRBJ1-1, with D unresolved. The sample in question was ileum tissue, obtained 105 days after intestinal transplantation. CDR3 nucleotides: TGTGCCAGCAGCTTAGCAGGGAACACTGAAGCTTTCTTT. This gives the protein CASSLAGNTEAFF.